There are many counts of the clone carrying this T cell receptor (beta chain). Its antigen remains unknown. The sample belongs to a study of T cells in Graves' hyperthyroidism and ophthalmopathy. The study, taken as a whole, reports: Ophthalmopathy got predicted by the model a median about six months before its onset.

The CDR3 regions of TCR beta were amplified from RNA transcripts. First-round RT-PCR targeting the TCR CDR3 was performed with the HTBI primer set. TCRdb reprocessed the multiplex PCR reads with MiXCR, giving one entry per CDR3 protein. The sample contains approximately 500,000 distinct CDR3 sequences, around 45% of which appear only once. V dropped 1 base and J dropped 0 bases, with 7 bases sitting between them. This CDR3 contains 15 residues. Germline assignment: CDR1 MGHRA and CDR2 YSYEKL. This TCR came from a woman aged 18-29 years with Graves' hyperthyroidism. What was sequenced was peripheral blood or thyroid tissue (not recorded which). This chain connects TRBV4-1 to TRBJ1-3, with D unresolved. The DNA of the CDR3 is TGCGCCAGCAGCCAAGGGACGCTCTCTGGAAACACCATATATTTT. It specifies CASSQGTLSGNTIYF.